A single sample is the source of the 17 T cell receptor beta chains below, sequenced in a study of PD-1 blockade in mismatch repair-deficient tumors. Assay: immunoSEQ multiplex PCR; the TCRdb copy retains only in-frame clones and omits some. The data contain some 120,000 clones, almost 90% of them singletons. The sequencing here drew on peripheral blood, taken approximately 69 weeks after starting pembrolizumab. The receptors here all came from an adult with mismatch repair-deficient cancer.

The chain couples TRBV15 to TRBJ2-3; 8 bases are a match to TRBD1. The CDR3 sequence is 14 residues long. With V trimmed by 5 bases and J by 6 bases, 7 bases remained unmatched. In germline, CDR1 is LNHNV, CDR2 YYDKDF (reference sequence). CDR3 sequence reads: CATSETQGADTQYF. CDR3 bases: TGTGCCACCAGCGAAACTCAGGGGGCGGATACGCAGTATTTT.

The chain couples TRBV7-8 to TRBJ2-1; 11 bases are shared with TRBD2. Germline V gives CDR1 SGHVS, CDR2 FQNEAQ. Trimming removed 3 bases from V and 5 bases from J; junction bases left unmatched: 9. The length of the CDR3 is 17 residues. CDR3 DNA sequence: TGTGCCAGCAGCTTTTTGCCCGGGACTAGCGGACACAATGAGCAGTTCTTC. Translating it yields CASSFLPGTSGHNEQFF.

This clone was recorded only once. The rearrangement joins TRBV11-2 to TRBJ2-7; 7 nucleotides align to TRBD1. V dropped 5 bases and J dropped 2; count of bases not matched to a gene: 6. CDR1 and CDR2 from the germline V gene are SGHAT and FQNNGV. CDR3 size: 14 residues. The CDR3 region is CASSIGQVTYEQYF. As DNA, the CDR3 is TGTGCCAGCAGCATCGGACAGGTGACCTACGAGCAGTACTTC. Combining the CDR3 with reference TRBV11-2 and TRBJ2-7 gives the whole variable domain EAGVAQSPRYKIIEKRQSVAFWCNPISGHATLYWYQQILGQGPKLLIQFQNNGVVDDSQLPKDRFSAERLKGVDSTLKIQPAKLEDSAVYLCASSIGQVTYEQYFGPGTRLTVT.

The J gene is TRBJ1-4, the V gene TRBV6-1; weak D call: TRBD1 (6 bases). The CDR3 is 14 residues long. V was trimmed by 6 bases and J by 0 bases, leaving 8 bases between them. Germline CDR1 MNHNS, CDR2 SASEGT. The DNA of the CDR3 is TGTGCCAGCAGGCAGGGGACAACTAATGAAAAACTGTTTTTT. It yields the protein CASRQGTTNEKLFF.

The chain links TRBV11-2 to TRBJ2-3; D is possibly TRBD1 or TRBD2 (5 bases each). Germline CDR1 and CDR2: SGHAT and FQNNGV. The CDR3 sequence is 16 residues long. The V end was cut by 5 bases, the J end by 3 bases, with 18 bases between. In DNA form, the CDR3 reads TGTGCCAGCAGCCCAGGGACGAGGGTTGGGACAGATACGCAGTATTTT. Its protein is CASSPGTRVGTDTQYF.

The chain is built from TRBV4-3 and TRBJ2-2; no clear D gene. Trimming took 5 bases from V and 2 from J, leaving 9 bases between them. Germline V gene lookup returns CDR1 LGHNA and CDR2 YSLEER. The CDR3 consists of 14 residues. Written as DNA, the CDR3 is TGCGCCAGCAGCGCGCGGCATAACACCGGGGAGCTGTTTTTT. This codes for CASSARHNTGELFF.

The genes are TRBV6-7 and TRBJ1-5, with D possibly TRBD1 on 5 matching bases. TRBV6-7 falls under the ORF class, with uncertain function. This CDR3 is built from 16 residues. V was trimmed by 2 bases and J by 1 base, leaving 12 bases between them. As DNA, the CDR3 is TGTGCCAGCAGTTACAGGAGGGAGGGGAGCAATCAGCCCCAGCATTTT. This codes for CASSYRREGSNQPQHF.

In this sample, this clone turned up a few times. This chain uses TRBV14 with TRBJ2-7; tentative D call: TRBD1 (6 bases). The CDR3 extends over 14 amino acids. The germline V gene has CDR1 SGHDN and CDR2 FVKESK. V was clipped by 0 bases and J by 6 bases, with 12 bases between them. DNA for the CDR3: TGTGCCAGCAGCCAAGAGGAGGACAGAGGCGAGCAGTACTTC. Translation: CASSQEEDRGEQYF.

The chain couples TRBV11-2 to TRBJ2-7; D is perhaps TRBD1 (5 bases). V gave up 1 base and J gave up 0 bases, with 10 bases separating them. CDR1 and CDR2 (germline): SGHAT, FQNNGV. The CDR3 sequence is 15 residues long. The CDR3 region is CASSLGATDSYEQYF. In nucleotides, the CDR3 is TGTGCCAGCAGCTTAGGAGCGACAGACTCCTACGAGCAGTACTTC.

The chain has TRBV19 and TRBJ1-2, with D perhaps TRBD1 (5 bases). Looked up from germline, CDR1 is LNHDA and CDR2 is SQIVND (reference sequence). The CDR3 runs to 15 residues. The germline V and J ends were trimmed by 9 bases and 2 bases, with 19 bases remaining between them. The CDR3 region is CASNPMGRANYGYTF. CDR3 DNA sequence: TGTGCCAGCAACCCGATGGGCAGGGCGAACTATGGCTACACCTTC.

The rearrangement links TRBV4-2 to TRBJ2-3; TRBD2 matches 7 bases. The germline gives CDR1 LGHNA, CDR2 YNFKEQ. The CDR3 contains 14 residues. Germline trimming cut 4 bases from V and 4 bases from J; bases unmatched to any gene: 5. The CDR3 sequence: CASSPAGRADTQYF. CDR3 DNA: TGTGCCAGCAGCCCAGCGGGACGTGCAGATACGCAGTATTTT.

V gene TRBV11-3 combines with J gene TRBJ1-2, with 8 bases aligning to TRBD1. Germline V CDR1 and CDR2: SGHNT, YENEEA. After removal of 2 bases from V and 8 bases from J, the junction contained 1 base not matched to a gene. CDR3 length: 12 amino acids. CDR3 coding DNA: TGTGCCAGCAGCTTATGGACAGGGGGCTACACCTTC. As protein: CASSLWTGGYTF. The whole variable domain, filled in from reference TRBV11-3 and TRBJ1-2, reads EAGVVQSPRYKIIEKKQPVAFWCNPISGHNTLYWYLQNLGQGPELLIRYENEEAVDDSQLPKDRFSAERLKGVDSTLKIQPAELGDSAVYLCASSLWTGGYTFGSGTRLTVV.

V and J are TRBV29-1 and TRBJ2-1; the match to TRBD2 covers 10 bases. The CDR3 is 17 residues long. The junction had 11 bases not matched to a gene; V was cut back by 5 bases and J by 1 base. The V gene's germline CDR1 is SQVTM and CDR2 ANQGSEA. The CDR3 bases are TGCAGCGTTCTGGGGCTAGCGGGAGATAGATCCTACAATGAGCAGTTCTTC. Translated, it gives CSVLGLAGDRSYNEQFF.

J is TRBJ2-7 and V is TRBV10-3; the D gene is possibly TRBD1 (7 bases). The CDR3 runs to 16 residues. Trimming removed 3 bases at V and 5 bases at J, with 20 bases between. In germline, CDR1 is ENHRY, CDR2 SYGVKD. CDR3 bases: TGTGCCATCAGTGATTCCCGGCAGGGGGGCGGTCACGAGCAGTACTTC. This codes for CAISDSRQGGGHEQYF.

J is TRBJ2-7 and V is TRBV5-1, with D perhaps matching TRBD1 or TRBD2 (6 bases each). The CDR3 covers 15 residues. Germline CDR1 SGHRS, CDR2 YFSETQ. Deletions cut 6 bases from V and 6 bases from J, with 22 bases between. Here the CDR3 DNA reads TGCGCCAGCAACCGAGTGGGGGGCGCGAGTTCCGAGCAGTACTTC. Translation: CASNRVGGASSEQYF.

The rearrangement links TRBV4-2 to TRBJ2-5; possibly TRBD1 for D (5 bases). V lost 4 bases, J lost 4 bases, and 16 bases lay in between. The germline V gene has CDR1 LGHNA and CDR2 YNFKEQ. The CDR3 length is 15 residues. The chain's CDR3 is CASSLGAWARETQYF. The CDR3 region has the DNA TGTGCCAGCAGCCTAGGGGCCTGGGCTAGAGAGACCCAGTACTTC.

The CDR3 loop reads CASSLPTGNTEAFF. CDR3 in DNA: TGTGCCAGCAGCCTCCCGACAGGCAACACTGAAGCTTTCTTT. This sequence joins TRBV5-6 and TRBJ1-1; D might be TRBD1 (6 bases). Trimming took off 4 bases at V and 2 bases at J, with 12 bases between the two ends. This CDR3 spans 14 amino acids. Germline CDR1 and CDR2: SGHDT and YYEEEE.